The 25 T cell receptor beta chains in this list originate from one sample, sequenced in a study of T cells in Graves' hyperthyroidism and ophthalmopathy. The TCR beta CDR3 regions underwent amplification using RNA transcripts as the source. With the HTBI primer set, the TCR CDR3 went through a first round of RT-PCR. TCRdb re-called the multiplex PCR reads through MiXCR, storing one row per CDR3 protein. The table shows hundreds of thousands of distinct CDR3 sequences, with over 12% occurring only once. What was sequenced was blood. The receptor source for this set is a man aged 18-30 years with Graves' ophthalmopathy.

This clonotype was picked up many times. The V and J genes are TRBV6-5 and TRBJ2-5; 12 bases map to TRBD2. The CDR3 length is 15 residues. V trimming: 2 bases; J trimming: 5 bases; junction bases outside the gene matches: 3. CDR1 is MNHEY, CDR2 SVGAGI, per germline. Here the CDR3 reads CASSYASGGAETQYF. The CDR3 bases are TGTGCCAGCAGTTACGCTAGCGGGGGGGCCGAGACCCAGTACTTC.

The V call is TRBV19, the J call TRBJ2-3, with D possibly matching TRBD1 (6 bases). Trimming stripped 4 bases from V and 4 bases from J, with 21 bases between. CDR1 and CDR2 from the germline V gene are LNHDA and SQIVND (reference sequence). CDR3 length equals 17 residues. CDR3 nucleotides: TGTGCCAGTAGTAAAGGGAGACAGGATCTGAGCTCAGATACGCAGTATTTT. This codes for CASSKGRQDLSSDTQYF.

A few counts support this clonotype. The rearrangement links TRBV25-1 to TRBJ2-7; the D gene could be TRBD1 or TRBD2 (5 bases each). V lost 7 bases and J 3 bases, leaving 13 bases between the germline ends. This CDR3 has 13 residues. Germline V gives CDR1 MGHDK, CDR2 SYGVNS. The DNA for the CDR3 is TGTGCCAGCACCGGGACGGGGAACTACGAGCAGTACTTC. Translated, it gives CASTGTGNYEQYF.

The chain combines TRBV25-1 with TRBJ2-1; D is unresolved. Per germline, CDR1 MGHDK and CDR2 SYGVNS. The CDR3 sequence is 12 residues long. With 2 bases removed from V and 12 bases from J, the gap between germline ends came to 11 bases. DNA for the CDR3: TGTGCCAGCAGTGAAGAGAATAGGAGGCAGTTCTTC. Translating gives CASSEENRRQFF.

This clonotype was counted only a few times. The genes are TRBV27 and TRBJ2-1; TRBD1 agrees at 8 bases. Looked up from germline, CDR1 is MNHEY and CDR2 is SMNVEV (reference sequence). V was clipped by 5 bases and J by 8 bases; unmatched bases: 8. The CDR3 is made up of 14 amino acids. The CDR3 DNA sequence: TGTGCCAGCAGTCCGGGGACAGGCTTCGATGAGCAGTTCTTC. Its protein is CASSPGTGFDEQFF.

There are a few counts of this clonotype. V usage is TRBV7-8 and J usage is TRBJ1-2; D remains unclear. The germline CDR1 and CDR2 sequences are SGHVS and FQNEAQ. The CDR3 runs to 13 residues. V gave up 5 bases and J gave up 4 bases, with 11 bases separating them. This CDR3 reads CASSITPLYGYTF. Written as DNA, the CDR3 is TGTGCCAGCAGCATAACACCTCTCTATGGCTACACCTTC.

This clonotype was seen ten or more times. The chain has TRBV7-8 and TRBJ1-2; 8 nucleotides align to TRBD1. J gave up 5 bases and V 3 bases, and 5 bases lay outside the gene matches. The CDR3 consists of 14 residues. Germline assignment: CDR1 SGHVS and CDR2 FQNEAQ. CDR3 amino acids: CASSLSGGTYGYTF. DNA of the CDR3: TGTGCCAGCAGCTTGTCAGGGGGCACTTATGGCTACACCTTC.

This clonotype was found a few times. This rearrangement joins TRBV12-3 or TRBV12-4 to TRBJ2-7; 9 bases are a match to TRBD2. Losses at the gene ends were 7 bases for V and 6 bases for J; bases not matched to a gene: 10. There are 14 residues in the CDR3. The CDR3 loop is CASNQPGLAVEQYF. The CDR3 DNA is TGTGCCAGCAATCAACCGGGACTAGCAGTCGAGCAGTACTTC.

This clonotype was counted many times. CDR3 residues: CSARVGTSGPYEQYF. CDR3 in DNA: TGCAGTGCTAGAGTGGGGACTAGCGGTCCCTACGAGCAGTACTTC. The V call is TRBV20-1, the J call TRBJ2-7, with TRBD2 matching over 11 bases. The germline gives CDR1 DFQATT, CDR2 SNEGSKA (reference sequence). J was trimmed by 2 bases and V by 1 base; bases with no gene match: 4. This CDR3 has 15 residues.

This clonotype was detected only a few times. The V and J genes are TRBV20-1 and TRBJ1-5, with D unclear. The CDR3 contains 16 residues. Germline lookup yields CDR1 DFQATT and CDR2 SNEGSKA (reference sequence). V was cut by 3 bases and J by 0 bases, with 15 bases left in between. This CDR3 reads CSASLLYGYSNQPQHF. The CDR3 nucleotides are TGCAGTGCTAGCCTATTGTACGGTTATAGCAATCAGCCCCAGCATTTT.

A few counts support this clonotype. The chain has TRBV27 and TRBJ1-3, with D hard to call. The CDR3 extends over 14 amino acids. Germline-derived CDR1 and CDR2 are MNHEY and SMNVEV (reference sequence). Deletions cut 4 bases from V and 3 bases from J, with 10 bases between. CDR3 region: CASSSTGLGNTIYF. The CDR3 coding sequence is TGTGCCAGCAGTTCCACGGGCCTTGGAAACACCATATATTTT.

In its sample, this clonotype was seen a few times. The chain joins TRBV4-1 to TRBJ1-5; 8 bases fit TRBD1. The ends lost 1 base at V and 6 bases at J; junction bases unmatched: 8. CDR1 is MGHRA, CDR2 YSYEKL, per germline. This CDR3 has 16 residues. In DNA form, the CDR3 reads TGCGCCAGCAGCCAAGCTAGGACAGGGTCCGGTCAGCCCCAGCATTTT. This sequence encodes CASSQARTGSGQPQHF.

In this sample, this clonotype turned up many times. The chain has TRBV6-1 and TRBJ2-2, with TRBD1 identical over 8 bases. The trim removed 3 bases at V and 7 bases at J, leaving 7 bases unmatched. Germline loops: CDR1 MNHNS, CDR2 SASEGT. The CDR3 is 15 residues long. The CDR3 sequence is CASSESGGLGGELFF. The CDR3 coding sequence is TGTGCCAGCAGTGAGTCAGGGGGCCTCGGCGGGGAGCTGTTTTTT.

CDR3 nucleotide sequence: TGCGCCAGCAGCGACTCGATACCCAGGGGAGGAAGCACAGATACGCAGTATTTT. This sequence encodes CASSDSIPRGGSTDTQYF. V and J are TRBV10-1 and TRBJ2-3, with D perhaps being TRBD1 or TRBD2 (6 bases each). The CDR3 has 18 amino acids. The V end was cut by 6 bases, the J end by 0 bases, with 22 bases between. Germline loops: CDR1 WNHNN, CDR2 SYGVQD (reference sequence).

The chain uses TRBV5-1 and TRBJ2-5, with 8 nucleotides matching TRBD1. Germline CDR1 and CDR2: SGHRS and YFSETQ. The CDR3 runs 14 residues. V shed 3 bases and J 4 bases; nucleotides not matched to a gene: 5. CDR3 sequence: CASSSDRGLETQYF. Written as DNA, the CDR3 is TGCGCCAGCAGCTCAGACAGGGGTTTAGAGACCCAGTACTTC.

The sample holds many counts of this clonotype. This sequence joins TRBV3-1 and TRBJ1-2; D not resolved. Germline-derived CDR1 and CDR2 are LGHDT and YNNKEL (reference sequence). This CDR3 has 13 amino acids. V lost 3 bases and J lost 1, with 6 bases in between. The CDR3 spells CASSHRHNYGYTF. The CDR3, as DNA: TGTGCCAGCAGCCACAGACATAACTATGGCTACACCTTC.

This clonotype has at least ten counts. CDR3 in amino acids: CATSREAGEYQPQHF. The CDR3 bases are TGTGCCACCAGCAGAGAGGCAGGGGAGTATCAGCCCCAGCATTTT. This chain joins TRBV15 and TRBJ1-5; the D gene is possibly TRBD1 (6 bases). The CDR3 has 15 amino acids. With 0 bases removed from V and 5 bases from J, the gap between germline ends came to 11 bases. Germline CDR1 and CDR2: LNHNV and YYDKDF (reference sequence).

The rearrangement links TRBV5-5 to TRBJ2-3; 12 positions agree with TRBD2. This CDR3 contains 18 residues. The germline V gene has CDR1 SGHKS and CDR2 YYEKEE (reference sequence). Trimming removed 0 bases from V and 5 bases from J; junction bases left unmatched: 10. The CDR3 spells CASSLVSSASGRGDTQYF. The DNA for the CDR3 is TGTGCCAGCAGCTTGGTTTCTTCGGCTAGCGGGAGGGGAGATACGCAGTATTTT.

This clonotype occurred many times. The rearrangement uses TRBV6-4 and TRBJ2-5; possible D gene TRBD1, 6 bases. The ends were cut back, 6 bases at V and 4 bases at J, with 18 bases in the middle. This CDR3 contains 15 residues. Germline loops: CDR1 MRHNA, CDR2 SNTAGT. This CDR3 reads CASRVRDNPSETQYF. The DNA for the CDR3 is TGTGCCAGCAGAGTCCGGGACAACCCATCAGAGACCCAGTACTTC.

This clonotype was picked up many times. This chain connects TRBV20-1 to TRBJ2-1, with 8 bases matching TRBD2. The CDR3 has 14 residues. V gave up 3 bases and J gave up 8 bases; unmatched junction bases: 9. Germline values: CDR1 DFQATT, CDR2 SNEGSKA (reference sequence). The CDR3 is CSASPGTSGHEQFF. CDR3 nucleotide sequence: TGCAGTGCTAGTCCCGGGACTAGTGGCCATGAGCAGTTCTTC.

This clonotype showed up many times. The chain links TRBV20-1 to TRBJ1-1, with a tentative D call TRBD1 (6 bases). Per germline, CDR1 DFQATT and CDR2 SNEGSKA (reference sequence). The CDR3 runs to 17 residues. Trimming left V 0 bases short and J 6 bases short, with 23 bases between. The CDR3 DNA follows: TGCAGTGCTAGAGATCTCACAGGGAGGACGGACGTTCCTGAAGCTTTCTTT. Protein sequence: CSARDLTGRTDVPEAFF.

This clonotype was observed at least ten times. This rearrangement joins TRBV18 to TRBJ2-1; D call uncertain. Trimming removed 2 bases from V and 0 bases from J, with 14 bases in between. In germline, CDR1 is KGHSH, CDR2 LQKENI. This CDR3 is 17 amino acids long. CDR3 sequence (DNA): TGTGCCAGCTCACCATTGCCACCCCGGAGCTCCTACAATGAGCAGTTCTTC. Translating it yields CASSPLPPRSSYNEQFF.

The rearrangement links TRBV7-9 to TRBJ2-1, with 10 bases lining up with TRBD1. J gave up 9 bases and V 4 bases, and 6 bases lay outside the gene matches. Germline V CDR1 and CDR2: SEHNR, FQNEAQ (reference sequence). The CDR3 totals 14 residues. The CDR3 DNA reads as TGTGCCAGCAGCTCTGGGACAGGGGTGACTGAGCAGTTCTTC. Translating gives CASSSGTGVTEQFF.

A few counts support this clonotype. The chain links TRBV14 to TRBJ2-5; 9 nucleotides align to TRBD2. Germline CDR1 SGHDN, CDR2 FVKESK. Trimming took 2 bases from V and 5 from J; bases not matched to a gene: 15. The CDR3 has 18 residues. The CDR3 sequence: CASSQTKDSGGLQETQYF. The CDR3 nucleotides read TGTGCCAGCAGCCAAACGAAGGATAGCGGGGGCTTACAGGAGACCCAGTACTTC. Looking up the rest from reference TRBV14 and TRBJ2-5 gives the full variable domain: EAGVTQFPSHSVIEKGQTVTLRCDPISGHDNLYWYRRVMGKEIKFLLHFVKESKQDESGMPNNRFLAERTGGTYSTLKVQPAELEDSGVYFCASSQTKDSGGLQETQYFGPGTRLLVL.

This clonotype was seen repeatedly, ten times or more. V is TRBV27 and J is TRBJ1-6; D perhaps matches TRBD1 (5 bases). Germline V gives CDR1 MNHEY, CDR2 SMNVEV (reference sequence). Between the trimmed V and J ends, which lost 9 bases and 10 bases, there was a span of 16 bases. The CDR3 length is 13 residues. CDR3 coding DNA: TGTGCCAGGCCCATGGCCGGGGGATCACCCCTCCACTTT. Its protein is CARPMAGGSPLHF.